The 7 T cell receptor beta chains presented below share a single source sample, sequenced in a study of blood T cells in healthy people across ages. Then a second PCR, running roughly 7 to 11 cycles, was carried out with a sample-barcoded 5' primer and a J-beta primer mix. TCRdb fed the 5' RACE reads into MiXCR, producing one record per CDR3 protein. The sample records over 1.5 million distinct CDR3 sequences, just under 50% being singletons. Sequencing was done on a sample of blood. These receptors were collected from a woman in her thirties or forties in good health.

The gene calls are TRBV28 and TRBJ1-5; D is ambiguous. Germline V gene sequence: CDR1 MDHEN, CDR2 SYDVKM. The CDR3 totals 13 residues. The ends were cut back, 1 base at V and 9 bases at J, with 10 bases in the middle. The CDR3 DNA sequence: TGTGCCAGCAGTTTATTTGGCTCTGGGCCCCAGCATTTT. Protein sequence: CASSLFGSGPQHF.

This sequence joins TRBV6-6 and TRBJ1-2; TRBD1 matches at 8 bases. Germline CDR1 is MNHNY and CDR2 is SVGAGI (reference sequence). Germline trimming cut 7 bases from V and 7 bases from J; bases unmatched to any gene: 8. The CDR3 sequence is 13 residues long. In DNA, the CDR3 is TGTGCCAGCAAGGGGCAGGGGGCGGTTGGCTACACCTTC. This gives the protein CASKGQGAVGYTF.

This clonotype was seen more than once but under ten times. V gene TRBV4-2 combines with J gene TRBJ2-3, with 7 bases that match TRBD2. The CDR3 has 15 residues. Trimming took 0 bases from V and 4 from J; bases not matched to a gene: 4. Germline V gene lookup returns CDR1 LGHNA and CDR2 YNFKEQ. CDR3 in amino acids: CASSQEERGADTQYF. The CDR3 coding sequence is TGTGCCAGCAGCCAAGAGGAGCGGGGAGCAGATACGCAGTATTTT.

Many counts were recorded for this clonotype. CDR3 DNA sequence: TGTGCCAGCAGCGAGGGGACAGCCCAAGAGACCCAGTACTTC. The encoded protein is CASSEGTAQETQYF. This chain uses TRBV6-1 with TRBJ2-5; TRBD1 aligns across 7 bases. There are 14 residues in the CDR3. V lost 6 bases and J lost 1; bases outside the gene matches: 5. Germline V gene lookup returns CDR1 MNHNS and CDR2 SASEGT.

This chain joins TRBV4-3 and TRBJ2-1; no clear D gene. Germline V gene sequence: CDR1 LGHNA, CDR2 YSLEER. The V gene lost 0 bases and the J gene lost 7 bases, with 7 bases spanning the gap. This CDR3 has 13 amino acids. The CDR3 DNA reads as TGCGCCAGCAGCCAAGATGGAGCGAATGAGCAGTTCTTC. This sequence encodes CASSQDGANEQFF.

This clonotype was found a few times. The genes are TRBV12-3 or TRBV12-4 and TRBJ1-1, with D tentatively TRBD1 (6 bases). The CDR3 spans 15 residues. Trimming stripped 3 bases from V and 1 base from J, with 12 bases between. The CDR3 region is CASSFSPGANTEAFF. CDR3 DNA sequence: TGTGCCAGCAGTTTCTCCCCGGGGGCGAACACTGAAGCTTTCTTT.

V usage is TRBV7-3 and J usage is TRBJ1-2, with D uncertain. Germline V gives CDR1 SGHTA, CDR2 FQGTGA. V lost 0 bases and J lost 3, with 14 bases in between. The CDR3 is made up of 16 amino acids. CDR3 amino acids: CASSLTEDPDDYGYTF. In DNA, the CDR3 is TGTGCCAGCAGCTTAACAGAGGACCCGGACGACTATGGCTACACCTTC.